What follows are 14 T cell receptor beta chains derived from one specimen sequenced in a study of T-cell reconstitution after alpha-beta-depleted transplantation in children. Preparation of the TCRbeta library used unique molecular identifiers. One entry per CDR3 protein, called by TCRdb with MiXCR from the PCR reads. Of roughly 90,000 distinct CDR3 sequences in the sample, more than 10% were seen once. Sequencing was performed on PBMCs from the stem cell graft donor, taken from the stem cell graft. Every receptor here comes from a human donor who donated a stem cell graft to a child with inherited bone marrow failure.

This clonotype was counted many times. The chain carries TRBV6-2 or TRBV6-3 and TRBJ1-5, with D tentatively TRBD1 (6 bases). This CDR3 has 15 residues. V was cut by 6 bases and J by 2 bases, with 14 bases left in between. Per the germline V gene, CDR1 is MNHEY and CDR2 is SVGEGT. In DNA form, the CDR3 reads TGTGCCAGCAGACAGGGTCCATTGGGCAATCAGCCCCAGCATTTT. Translation gives CASRQGPLGNQPQHF.

This clonotype has more than one count but fewer than ten. The V gene is TRBV7-8, the J gene TRBJ2-3; no clear D. The CDR3 extends over 10 amino acids. V lost 11 bases, J lost 1 base, and 4 bases lay in between. Germline values: CDR1 SGHVS, CDR2 FQNEAQ. The CDR3, as DNA: TGTGCCGTTGGCACAGATACGCAGTATTTT. This sequence encodes CAVGTDTQYF.

The genes are TRBV6-5 and TRBJ1-1; D not resolved. The CDR3 loop spans 13 amino acids. In germline, CDR1 is MNHEY, CDR2 SVGAGI. Trimming cost V 2 bases and J 0 bases, with 4 bases left between them. The CDR3 DNA is TGTGCCAGCAGTTACGAGGTGAACACTGAAGCTTTCTTT. Its protein is CASSYEVNTEAFF.

This clonotype was recorded at least ten times. CDR3 loop: CASRLQMNTEAFF. Here the CDR3 DNA reads TGTGCCAGCAGACTCCAGATGAACACTGAAGCTTTCTTT. The chain has TRBV7-2 and TRBJ1-1, with no clear D. V dropped 6 bases and J dropped 0 bases, with 8 bases sitting between them. The CDR3 has 13 residues. Germline loops: CDR1 SGHTA, CDR2 FQGNSA. Drawing the rest from reference TRBV7-2 and TRBJ1-1, the complete variable domain is GAGVSQSPSNKVTEKGKDVELRCDPISGHTALYWYRQSLGQGLEFLIYFQGNSAPDKSGLPSDRFSAERTGGSVSTLTIQRTQQEDSAVYLCASRLQMNTEAFFGQGTRLTVV.

Many counts were recorded for this clonotype. As DNA, the CDR3 is TGTGCCAGCAGCCCATCTTGGGCTGAAGCTTTCTTT. It yields the protein CASSPSWAEAFF. The J gene is TRBJ1-1, the V gene TRBV14; no definite D call. The CDR3 has 12 residues. V lost 4 bases to trimming and J lost 6 bases, with 9 bases between them. Germline loops: CDR1 SGHDN, CDR2 FVKESK.

This clonotype was seen at least ten times. This chain links TRBV7-9 with TRBJ1-1, with D perhaps matching TRBD1 (5 bases). The CDR3 totals 12 residues. CDR1 SEHNR and CDR2 FQNEAQ come from the germline V gene (reference sequence). V lost 5 bases, J lost 4 bases, and 8 bases lay in between. The CDR3: CASSRGGTEAFF. CDR3 DNA sequence: TGTGCCAGCAGCCGGGGGGGCACTGAAGCTTTCTTT. Supplemented by reference TRBV7-9 and TRBJ1-1, the full variable domain reads DTGVSQNPRHKITKRGQNVTFRCDPISEHNRLYWYRQTLGQGPEFLTYFQNEAQLEKSRLLSDRFSAERPKGSFSTLEIQRTEQGDSAMYLCASSRGGTEAFFGQGTRLTVV.

This clonotype was found many times. This chain links TRBV5-1 with TRBJ2-1; D is uncertain. The V end was cut by 4 bases, the J end by 4 bases, with 9 bases between. This CDR3 comprises 13 residues. CDR1 and CDR2 from the germline V gene are SGHRS and YFSETQ. DNA for the CDR3: TGCGCCAGCAGCCCGGACGGTTACAATGAGCAGTTCTTC. Protein product: CASSPDGYNEQFF.

This clonotype was recorded many times. The genes are TRBV7-2 and TRBJ2-7; D is perhaps TRBD1 (6 bases). Per germline, CDR1 SGHTA and CDR2 FQGNSA. V was pared by 5 bases and J by 2 bases, with 13 bases between. The CDR3 is 14 residues long. The CDR3 spells CASSPKTGPYEQYF. The CDR3 DNA reads as TGTGCCAGCAGCCCAAAGACAGGCCCCTACGAGCAGTACTTC.

A few counts support this clonotype. J is TRBJ1-5 and V is TRBV19; no clear D gene. The V gene lost 0 bases and the J gene lost 6 bases, with 9 bases spanning the gap. CDR3 length equals 14 residues. Germline CDR1 and CDR2: LNHDA and SQIVND (reference sequence). The CDR3 DNA reads TGTGCCAGTAGTATAGAGGGGAGAGGTCAGCCCCAGCATTTT. Amino acid sequence: CASSIEGRGQPQHF.

V is TRBV11-2 and J is TRBJ2-7; 8 bases agree with TRBD1. This CDR3 is built from 13 residues. The germline V gene encodes CDR1 SGHAT and CDR2 FQNNGV. The V segment lost 4 bases and the J segment 6 bases; nucleotides outside the gene matches: 5. The CDR3 bases are TGTGCCAGCAGCTACGGACAGGGCGGCGAGCAGTACTTC. Translated, it gives CASSYGQGGEQYF.

This clonotype was detected many times. This chain links TRBV5-1 with TRBJ2-5; 7 nucleotides line up with TRBD2. Germline CDR1 reads SGHRS; CDR2 reads YFSETQ. CDR3 length: 14 amino acids. The J segment lost 5 bases and the V segment lost 7 bases, leaving 11 bases of the junction unmatched. Written as DNA, the CDR3 is TGCGCCAGCGGCCAGGGAGGGGCAAAGGAGACCCAGTACTTC. Encoded protein: CASGQGGAKETQYF.

The sample holds many counts of this clonotype. This rearrangement joins TRBV7-8 to TRBJ2-1; 7 bases match TRBD2. The V segment lost 0 bases and the J segment 3 bases; nucleotides outside the gene matches: 2. Germline CDR1 reads SGHVS; CDR2 reads FQNEAQ. This CDR3 has 15 residues. The CDR3 sequence is CASSLAGGDYNEQFF. CDR3 nucleotide sequence: TGTGCCAGCAGCTTAGCGGGGGGGGACTACAATGAGCAGTTCTTC.

This clonotype was recorded many times. V and J are TRBV5-5 and TRBJ2-6; 9 positions agree with TRBD1. The CDR3 loop spans 16 amino acids. V was pared by 2 bases and J by 4 bases, with 4 bases of the junction left unmatched. The V gene's germline CDR1 is SGHKS and CDR2 YYEKEE (reference sequence). CDR3 protein: CASSLQGATGANVLTF. CDR3 sequence (DNA): TGTGCCAGCAGCTTACAGGGGGCTACGGGGGCCAACGTCCTGACTTTC.

This clonotype appeared many times. The V gene is TRBV7-9, the J gene TRBJ2-7; the D gene is possibly TRBD1 (6 bases). The CDR3 spans 14 residues. V lost 3 bases and J lost 5, with 14 bases in between. Germline V gene data show CDR1 as SEHNR and CDR2 as FQNEAQ (reference sequence). The CDR3: CASSFSQGINEQYF. The CDR3, as DNA: TGTGCCAGCAGCTTCTCTCAGGGGATCAACGAGCAGTACTTC.